These 6 T cell receptor beta chains came from one sample sequenced in a study of spatial heterogeneity in lung cancer. TCRdb reprocessed the 5' RACE reads with MiXCR, giving one entry per CDR3 protein. The sample carries under 7,000 distinct CDR3 sequences, roughly 7.3% recorded once. Described time point: sample taken at primary tumor resection. Sequenced material: normal lung tissue next to the tumor, taken at surgery. The receptors were gathered from a female donor with early-stage non-small cell lung cancer.

This clonotype has a handful of counts. J is TRBJ2-7 and V is TRBV7-2; D might be TRBD1 or TRBD2, each matching 5 bases. Germline V lookup: CDR1 SGHTA, CDR2 FQGNSA. Trimming pared 4 bases from V and 0 bases from J, leaving 13 bases between. The CDR3 length is 15 residues. CDR3 loop: CASSSTGTGSYEQYF. Here the CDR3 DNA reads TGTGCCAGCAGCTCGACCGGGACGGGCTCCTACGAGCAGTACTTC.

Points on this clonotype: It may be a read error: a sequence one base away is much more abundant. This rearrangement joins TRBV20-1 to TRBJ2-3; TRBD2 matches at 15 bases. The CDR3 consists of 19 residues. Trimming removed 2 bases from V and 3 bases from J; junction bases left unmatched: 12. Germline V gives CDR1 DFQATT, CDR2 SNEGSKA (reference sequence). The CDR3 sequence is CSARTNRRGLAGGTDTQYF. The CDR3 bases are TGCAGTGCTAGAACCAACCGTAGGGGACTAGCGGGGGGTACAGATACGCAGTATTTT.

This clonotype has ten or more counts. The chain carries TRBV7-9 and TRBJ2-3, with 9 bases identical to TRBD2. CDR1 SEHNR and CDR2 FQNEAQ come from the germline V gene (reference sequence). The V gene end was trimmed by 1 base and the J gene end by 1 base; junction bases not matched to a gene: 6. This CDR3 has 17 residues. The DNA for the CDR3 is TGTGCCAGCAGCTTAGGTGCTAGCGGGGACCGCACAGATACGCAGTATTTT. Its translation: CASSLGASGDRTDTQYF.

This clonotype was detected a few times. The chain combines TRBV12-3 or TRBV12-4 with TRBJ1-2, with 12 bases lining up with TRBD1. The CDR3 runs 14 residues. Losses at the gene ends were 6 bases for V and 7 bases for J; bases not matched to a gene: 6. This CDR3 is CASRAGTGGSGYTF. As DNA, the CDR3 is TGTGCCAGCAGAGCCGGGACAGGGGGCAGTGGCTACACCTTC.

The chain recombines TRBV11-2 with TRBJ2-7; 9 nucleotides match TRBD1. CDR1 and CDR2 (germline): SGHAT, FQNNGV. The CDR3 has 13 amino acids. V lost 4 bases and J lost 4; bases outside the gene matches: 2. CDR3 in DNA: TGTGCCAGCAGCTGGGACAGGGTTTACGAGCAGTACTTC. Translation gives CASSWDRVYEQYF. The full variable domain, rest sourced from reference TRBV11-2 and TRBJ2-7, is EAGVAQSPRYKIIEKRQSVAFWCNPISGHATLYWYQQILGQGPKLLIQFQNNGVVDDSQLPKDRFSAERLKGVDSTLKIQPAKLEDSAVYLCASSWDRVYEQYFGPGTRLTVT.

The sample holds many counts of this clonotype. The chain combines TRBV7-2 with TRBJ2-2; 11 bases map to TRBD2. Germline-derived CDR1 and CDR2 are SGHTA and FQGNSA. This CDR3 is 18 amino acids long. V shed 4 bases and J 1 base; nucleotides not matched to a gene: 8. Written as DNA, the CDR3 is TGTGCCAGCAGCTCGCGGCCTAGCGGGGGGCTGAACACCGGGGAGCTGTTTTTT. Residues: CASSSRPSGGLNTGELFF. The full variable domain, in which reference TRBV7-2 and TRBJ2-2 provide the parts outside the CDR3, is GAGVSQSPSNKVTEKGKDVELRCDPISGHTALYWYRQSLGQGLEFLIYFQGNSAPDKSGLPSDRFSAERTGGSVSTLTIQRTQQEDSAVYLCASSSRPSGGLNTGELFFGEGSRLTVL.